The TCR beta chain under discussion was sequenced for a study of blood T cell repertoires in COVID-19. The overall study: Samples taken during acute and convalescent COVID-19 were collected in the United States, Italy and Spain.

Libraries were prepared by immunoSEQ multiplex PCR; TCRdb keeps only in-frame clonotypes and omits some of them. This table holds tens of thousands of clones, around 83% found once. The ends were cut back, 2 bases at V and 5 bases at J, with 4 bases in the middle. Germline CDR1 reads SGHTA; CDR2 reads FQGNSA. The CDR3 contains 12 residues. The sample taken for sequencing was peripheral blood. The TCR originated in a man older than 75 with acute or convalescent COVID-19. This rearrangement joins TRBV7-2 to TRBJ1-5, with D uncertain. The DNA for the CDR3 is TGTGCCAGCAGCTTATATGATCAGCCCCAGCATTTT. It codes for CASSLYDQPQHF.